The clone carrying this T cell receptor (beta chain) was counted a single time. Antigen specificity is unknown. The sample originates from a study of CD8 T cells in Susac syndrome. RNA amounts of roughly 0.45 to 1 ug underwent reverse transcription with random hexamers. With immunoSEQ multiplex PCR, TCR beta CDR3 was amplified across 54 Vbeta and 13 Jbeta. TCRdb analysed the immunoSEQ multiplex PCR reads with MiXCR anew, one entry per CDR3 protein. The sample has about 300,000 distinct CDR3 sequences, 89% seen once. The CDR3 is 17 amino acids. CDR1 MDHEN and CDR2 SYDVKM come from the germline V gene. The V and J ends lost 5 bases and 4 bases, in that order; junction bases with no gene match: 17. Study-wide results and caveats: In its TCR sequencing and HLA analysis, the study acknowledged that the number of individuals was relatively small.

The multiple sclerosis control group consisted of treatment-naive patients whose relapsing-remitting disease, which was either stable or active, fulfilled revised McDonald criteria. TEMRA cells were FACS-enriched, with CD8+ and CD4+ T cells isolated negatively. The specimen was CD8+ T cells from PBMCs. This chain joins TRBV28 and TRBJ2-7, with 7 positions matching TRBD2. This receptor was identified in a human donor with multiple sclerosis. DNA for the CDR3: TGTGCCAGCAGTCAACATGCCCGCCTAGCGGTGATATACGAGCAGTACTTC. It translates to CASSQHARLAVIYEQYF.